The clone carrying this TCR beta chain has at least ten counts. The sample is drawn from a study of T cells in Graves' hyperthyroidism and ophthalmopathy. CDR1 is MDHEN, CDR2 SYDVKM, per germline. There are 13 residues in the CDR3. The V end was cut by 6 bases, the J end by 0 bases, with 9 bases between. Amplified TCR beta CDR3 regions came from RNA transcripts. RT-PCR in the first round (using the HTBI primer set) targeted the TCR CDR3. TCRdb re-derived calls from the multiplex PCR reads in MiXCR, one entry per CDR3 protein. This table has some 350,000 distinct CDR3 sequences, 15% to 18% appearing once.

The chain has TRBV28 and TRBJ2-7; perhaps TRBD2 as D (6 bases). Material: blood. The TCR originated in a young woman with Graves' hyperthyroidism that later progressed to Graves' ophthalmopathy. CDR3 residues: CASSGSDSYEQYF. The CDR3 DNA is TGTGCCAGCAGCGGGAGTGACTCCTACGAGCAGTACTTC.